These T cell receptor beta chains were read from a single sample in a study of T cells after yellow fever vaccination. TCRdb re-called the 5' RACE reads with MiXCR, one entry per CDR3 protein. The sample shows about 550,000 distinct CDR3 sequences, 15% to 20% of them seen only once. This specimen consisted of PBMCs, obtained 15 days after the yellow fever booster vaccination. The source is a man aged 25 to 40 who received the YFV17D yellow fever vaccine. The CDR3 runs from the conserved cysteine through the conserved F or W. D genes are given only for firm matches. A row's size may be missing; if present it is once, few, many or a size class.

CDR3: CASSFAGTGAYEQYF; DNA: TGTGCCAGCAGCTTTGCCGGGACAGGGGCCTACGAGCAGTACTTC; J: TRBJ2-7; size: -; D: TRBD1; V: TRBV11-2
CDR3: CASTMARLGAEETQYF; DNA: TGTGCCAGCACCATGGCACGTCTGGGGGCGGAGGAGACCCAGTACTTC; J: TRBJ2-5; size: -; D: -; V: TRBV12-3/TRBV12-4
CDR3: CASSPNAGIYEQYF; DNA: TGTGCCAGCTCACCAAATGCAGGGATATACGAGCAGTACTTC; J: TRBJ2-7; size: -; D: -; V: TRBV18
CDR3: CSAQGNTGELFF; DNA: TGCAGCGCACAGGGGAACACCGGGGAGCTGTTTTTT; J: TRBJ2-2; size: few; D: -; V: TRBV29-1
CDR3: CAIRDRGGTDTQYF; DNA: TGTGCCATCCGCGACAGGGGAGGAACAGATACGCAGTATTTT; J: TRBJ2-3; size: few; D: TRBD1; V: TRBV10-3
CDR3: CASSSPGPKDSDTQYF; DNA: TGTGCCAGCAGCTCGCCGGGTCCTAAGGACTCCGATACGCAGTATTTT; J: TRBJ2-3; size: -; D: -; V: TRBV5-4
CDR3: CASSLRGTSSGNTIYF; DNA: TGTGCCAGCAGCTTACGTGGGACCTCCTCTGGAAACACCATATATTTT; J: TRBJ1-3; size: -; D: -; V: TRBV7-2
CDR3: CSARDPSGSHPSTDTQYF; DNA: TGCAGTGCTAGAGATCCAAGCGGGAGCCACCCTAGCACAGATACGCAGTATTTT; J: TRBJ2-3; size: few; D: TRBD2; V: TRBV20-1
CDR3: CATAPYTSTDTQYF; DNA: TGTGCCACCGCCCCCTATACTAGCACAGATACGCAGTATTTT; J: TRBJ2-3; size: few; D: -; V: TRBV15
CDR3: CASRDGAGGTGELFF; DNA: TGCGCCAGCAGGGACGGAGCGGGAGGCACCGGGGAGCTGTTTTTT; J: TRBJ2-2; size: few; D: TRBD2; V: TRBV5-1
CDR3: CASATGQGSTNIQYF; DNA: TGTGCCAGCGCCACGGGACAGGGGTCCACAAACATTCAGTACTTC; J: TRBJ2-4; size: -; D: TRBD1; V: TRBV28
CDR3: CASREYRTTTGELFF; DNA: TGCGCCAGCAGGGAGTATAGGACCACCACCGGGGAGCTGTTTTTT; J: TRBJ2-2; size: few; D: -; V: TRBV5-1
CDR3: CASSEAQGDTQYF; DNA: TGTGCCAGCAGTGAAGCGCAGGGAGATACGCAGTATTTT; J: TRBJ2-3; size: few; D: -; V: TRBV6-1
CDR3: CASSNAGRSTEAFF; DNA: TGTGCCAGCAGCAACGCAGGGCGGAGCACTGAAGCTTTCTTT; J: TRBJ1-1; size: few; D: -; V: TRBV7-6
CDR3: CASSEGLRNSPLHF; DNA: TGTGCCAGCAGCGAGGGACTGCGTAATTCACCCCTCCACTTT; J: TRBJ1-6; size: few; D: -; V: TRBV5-4
CDR3: CASSFSGAGELFF; DNA: TGTGCCAGCAGTTTCAGCGGCGCCGGGGAGCTGTTTTTT; J: TRBJ2-2; size: many; D: -; V: TRBV12-3/TRBV12-4
CDR3: CASSLALIAGASFQPQETQYF; DNA: TGTGCCAGCAGCTTAGCGCTAATAGCGGGAGCGAGTTTTCAACCCCAAGAGACCCAGTACTTC; J: TRBJ2-5; size: few; D: TRBD2; V: TRBV7-2
CDR3: CASSLTGINSPLHF; DNA: TGTGCCAGCAGTTTAACAGGGATTAATTCACCCCTCCACTTT; J: TRBJ1-6; size: -; D: -; V: TRBV27
CDR3: CAISEGGSAYEQYF; DNA: TGTGCCATCAGTGAGGGGGGGTCAGCCTACGAGCAGTACTTC; J: TRBJ2-7; size: few; D: -; V: TRBV10-3
CDR3: CASRSGNYNEQFF; DNA: TGCGCCAGCAGATCCGGGAACTACAATGAGCAGTTCTTC; J: TRBJ2-1; size: few; D: -; V: TRBV5-1
CDR3: CASRAAGETQYF; DNA: TGTGCCAGCAGAGCAGCGGGAGAGACCCAGTACTTC; J: TRBJ2-5; size: -; D: -; V: TRBV6-5
CDR3: CASSLMKGGRIYTDTQYF; DNA: TGCGCCAGCAGTCTAATGAAGGGGGGCAGGATCTACACAGATACGCAGTATTTT; J: TRBJ2-3; size: -; D: -; V: TRBV23-1
CDR3: CASSLGVWAGETQYF; DNA: TGTGCCAGCAGCTTGGGGGTATGGGCTGGAGAGACCCAGTACTTC; J: TRBJ2-5; size: few; D: -; V: TRBV5-6
CDR3: CASSPERRASEQFF; DNA: TGTGCCAGTAGTCCGGAGAGGCGGGCGAGTGAGCAGTTCTTC; J: TRBJ2-1; size: few; D: -; V: TRBV19
CDR3: CASSSGLAGEVETQYF; DNA: TGTGCCAGCAGCTCAGGACTAGCGGGAGAGGTAGAGACCCAGTACTTC; J: TRBJ2-5; size: -; D: TRBD2; V: TRBV9
CDR3: CAIRTSGSYEQYF; DNA: TGTGCCATAAGGACTAGCGGGAGCTACGAGCAGTACTTC; J: TRBJ2-7; size: -; D: TRBD2; V: TRBV10-3
CDR3: CASSSSGTGVYVEQYF; DNA: TGTGCCAGCAGCTCTTCCGGGACAGGGGTTTATGTCGAGCAGTACTTC; J: TRBJ2-7; size: -; D: TRBD1; V: TRBV7-3
CDR3: CASSTVIKVEQYF; DNA: TGTGCCAGCAGCACTGTTATCAAAGTCGAGCAGTACTTC; J: TRBJ2-7; size: -; D: -; V: TRBV7-2
CDR3: CANSPQPLGDTQYF; DNA: TGTGCCAACTCCCCCCAACCCTTAGGTGATACGCAGTATTTT; J: TRBJ2-3; size: -; D: -; V: TRBV10-3
CDR3: CASREGGRAFF; DNA: TGTGCCAGCAGAGAGGGGGGCCGAGCTTTCTTT; J: TRBJ1-1; size: few; D: -; V: TRBV25-1
CDR3: CSARGTSGRFSYEQYF; DNA: TGCAGTGCCCGAGGGACTAGCGGGCGCTTTTCCTACGAGCAGTACTTC; J: TRBJ2-7; size: many; D: TRBD2; V: TRBV20-1
CDR3: CASSYGTVGSTYEQYF; DNA: TGTGCCAGCAGCTATGGGACAGTCGGATCTACCTACGAGCAGTACTTC; J: TRBJ2-7; size: few; D: TRBD1; V: TRBV5-5
CDR3: CASSLEGQRSYGYTF; DNA: TGCGCCAGCAGCTTGGAGGGACAGAGAAGCTATGGCTACACCTTC; J: TRBJ1-2; size: few; D: TRBD1; V: TRBV5-1
CDR3: CASRRDGTRGYDTQYF; DNA: TGTGCCAGCAGACGAGACGGGACTAGAGGATACGATACGCAGTATTTT; J: TRBJ2-3; size: -; D: TRBD2; V: TRBV6-2/TRBV6-3
CDR3: CASSLDDIPRGTEAFF; DNA: TGTGCCAGCAGCTTAGACGATATTCCTCGAGGCACTGAAGCTTTCTTT; J: TRBJ1-1; size: -; D: -; V: TRBV7-6
CDR3: CASMDRVGTYEQYF; DNA: TGTGCCAGTATGGATAGGGTGGGGACCTACGAGCAGTACTTC; J: TRBJ2-7; size: -; D: -; V: TRBV7-2
CDR3: CASSEARIDRSYEQYF; DNA: TGTGCCAGCAGTGAAGCGAGGATCGACAGATCCTACGAGCAGTACTTC; J: TRBJ2-7; size: few; D: -; V: TRBV2